One and the same sample provided the 2 T cell receptor beta chains below, sequenced in a study of T cell responses to AZD1222 COVID-19 vaccine. Assay: immunoSEQ multiplex PCR; the TCRdb copy retains only in-frame clones and omits some. This repertoire shows 140,000 to 150,000 clones, 92% found once; its top ten account for less than 4.5%. The sequencing used peripheral blood, collected on day 0 of AZD1222 vaccination. The receptor source for this set is an adult in good health.

The V and J genes are TRBV28 and TRBJ1-2; 10 positions match TRBD1. The CDR3 runs to 13 residues. The J segment lost 6 bases and the V segment lost 6 bases, leaving 4 bases of the junction unmatched. CDR1 is MDHEN, CDR2 SYDVKM, per germline. This chain's CDR3 is CASRRTGGHGYTF. The CDR3, as DNA: TGTGCCAGCAGACGGACAGGGGGTCATGGCTACACCTTC.

Concerning this clone: Other DNA sequences in this specimen translate into the identical CDR3. The chain employs TRBV7-2 and TRBJ2-7; 8 nucleotides agree with TRBD2. This CDR3 has 14 amino acids. V lost 3 bases and J lost 3; bases outside the gene matches: 4. CDR1 is SGHTA and CDR2 is FQGNSA in the germline V gene. The chain's CDR3 is CASSFSGIVYEQYF. The CDR3 DNA follows: TGTGCCAGCAGCTTTAGCGGGATCGTCTACGAGCAGTACTTC.